This T cell receptor beta chain came from a study of T cell changes during pregnancy in multiple sclerosis. This clone was observed once. The protocol was immunoSEQ multiplex PCR, while the TCRdb copy is restricted to in-frame clones and leaves out a portion. The sample shows tens of thousands of clones, 90% of them seen only once. V was clipped by 6 bases and J by 0 bases, with 14 bases between them. The germline V gene encodes CDR1 SGHTA and CDR2 FQGNSA. The CDR3 has 16 amino acids. Sequenced material: CD4+ T cells from peripheral blood mononuclear cells, taken in the second trimester of pregnancy. This receptor was taken from a female donor with multiple sclerosis, enrolled in a pregnancy study. The J gene is TRBJ1-4, the V gene TRBV7-2; a possible D gene is TRBD1 (5 bases). CDR3 DNA sequence: TGTGCCAGCAGTAGTCGACAGCTCTCAACTAATGAAAAACTGTTTTTT. Translated, it gives CASSSRQLSTNEKLFF. The complete variable domain, with remaining parts taken from reference TRBV7-2 and TRBJ1-4, reads GAGVSQSPSNKVTEKGKDVELRCDPISGHTALYWYRQSLGQGLEFLIYFQGNSAPDKSGLPSDRFSAERTGGSVSTLTIQRTQQEDSAVYLCASSSRQLSTNEKLFFGSGTQLSVL.